This is a list of T cell receptor beta chains from one sample in a study of T cells after yellow fever vaccination. TCRdb processed the 5' RACE reads anew with MiXCR; each CDR3 protein has one entry. The profile shows fewer than 450,000 distinct CDR3 sequences, 3% to 4.5% of them singletons. This sample comprised PBMCs, obtained 5 days after the yellow fever booster vaccination. The receptors were sampled from a man aged 18 to 35 who received the YFV17D yellow fever vaccine. Each CDR3 is given with its conserved first and last residue. A D gene is named only where the DNA matches it firmly. Clone sizes are given selectively: once, few, many, or a class where the clone is expanded.

TRBV5-5	TRBD2	few	TRBJ2-7	TGTGCCAGCACCCCCGGGAGGGGTGACGAGCAGTACTTC	CASTPGRGDEQYF
TRBV7-7	-	-	TRBJ2-2	TGTGCCAGCAGCGACGGGGGCCCCCGGACCGGGGAGCTGTTTTTT	CASSDGGPRTGELFF
TRBV7-2	-	-	TRBJ1-4	TGTGCCAGCAGCGTAGGATTGGCGGCTGGGGAAAAACTGTTTTTT	CASSVGLAAGEKLFF
TRBV7-2	TRBD2	-	TRBJ2-7	TGTGCCAGCAGCCAACTAGCGGGGTCGATCTCCTACGAGCAGTACTTC	CASSQLAGSISYEQYF
TRBV5-4	-	few	TRBJ2-3	TGTGCCAGCAGCTTGACTAGCCCCCCAGATACGCAGTATTTT	CASSLTSPPDTQYF
TRBV7-9	-	few	TRBJ2-1	TGTGCCAGCAGCCAAGCCCGTGGGCAGTTCTTC	CASSQARGQFF
TRBV5-6	-	few	TRBJ2-4	TGTGCCAGCAGCTTGGAGATAGGGAACACCAAAAACATTCAGTACTTC	CASSLEIGNTKNIQYF
TRBV7-9	-	many	TRBJ2-2	TGTGCCAGCAGCTTATATGAGGGGAGAGAAACCGGGGAGCTGTTTTTT	CASSLYEGRETGELFF
TRBV7-2	-	few	TRBJ2-5	TGTGCCAGCAGCCCGCTGGTGTCGGGACAACTCGAGACCCAGTACTTC	CASSPLVSGQLETQYF
TRBV4-1	TRBD2	-	TRBJ2-1	TGCGCCAGCAGCCGGCTAGGGCTAGCGGAGAGCAATGAGCAGTTCTTC	CASSRLGLAESNEQFF
TRBV20-1	-	many	TRBJ2-7	TGCAGTGCCCACCGAGGGGACGAGCAGTACTTC	CSAHRGDEQYF
TRBV5-1	TRBD2	-	TRBJ2-1	TGCGCCAGCAGCTCCAGCGGGGGGGACTACAATGAGCAGTTCTTC	CASSSSGGDYNEQFF
TRBV20-1	-	-	TRBJ2-7	TGCAGTGCTAGAGACACCGGGGCATCCTACGAGCAGTACTTC	CSARDTGASYEQYF
TRBV3-1	TRBD2	few	TRBJ2-3	TGTGCCAGCAGCCAAGGACTGGCGGGGGGGGAGGCTGCAGATACGCAGTATTTT	CASSQGLAGGEAADTQYF
TRBV29-1	-	few	TRBJ1-2	TGCAGCGCCAGGGATCTCGGCTACACCTTC	CSARDLGYTF
TRBV4-2	-	few	TRBJ2-2	TGTGCCAGCAGCCAAGAGGGGGACAAACGAACAACCGGGGAGCTGTTTTTT	CASSQEGDKRTTGELFF
TRBV7-9	-	many	TRBJ2-2	TGTGCCAGCAGCTTATCGGTTCGGACTCGAACTCTTCAGACCGGGGAGCTGTTTTTT	CASSLSVRTRTLQTGELFF
TRBV7-6	-	many	TRBJ2-1	TGTGCCAGCAGCTTAGGCGGCGGGCTTTCCTACAATGAGCAGTTCTTC	CASSLGGGLSYNEQFF
TRBV20-1	TRBD2	-	TRBJ2-3	TGCAGTGCTAGAGATCCCTCTCAGCGGGGTCCTCCAGATACGCAGTATTTT	CSARDPSQRGPPDTQYF
TRBV29-1	-	many	TRBJ2-7	TGCAGCGTCGAGACAGGTACCCCCTACGAGCAGTACTTC	CSVETGTPYEQYF
TRBV19	-	-	TRBJ2-3	TGTGCCAGTAGTCCTTATCTCCAGGGAAAGGATACGCAGTATTTT	CASSPYLQGKDTQYF
TRBV6-5	-	many	TRBJ2-6	TGTGCCAGCAGTTACTCGTTCTCAGGGTCTGGGGCCAACGTCCTGACTTTC	CASSYSFSGSGANVLTF
TRBV6-2/TRBV6-3	TRBD1	many	TRBJ1-1	TGTGCCAGCAGTTGGGACAGTGAAGCTTTCTTT	CASSWDSEAFF
TRBV11-2	-	-	TRBJ2-1	TGTGCCAGCAGCTTAGACCAAAGCTCCTACAATGAGCAGTTCTTC	CASSLDQSSYNEQFF
TRBV3-1	-	few	TRBJ2-2	TGTGCCAGCAGCTCGCTGAACAGGGAGAACACCGGGGAGCTGTTTTTT	CASSSLNRENTGELFF
TRBV5-6	TRBD2	many	TRBJ2-5	TGTGCCAGCAGTCATGCTGGGAGCGGGGGGGAGACCCAGTACTTC	CASSHAGSGGETQYF
TRBV18	-	many	TRBJ2-7	TGTGCCAGCTCACCAGCCAACCTATACGAGCAGTACTTC	CASSPANLYEQYF
TRBV6-5	-	-	TRBJ2-7	TGTGCCAGCAGTCTACGGGGGCGGCACTACGAGCAGTACTTC	CASSLRGRHYEQYF
TRBV6-5	-	many	TRBJ2-2	TGTGCCAGCAGTTACCGCCCATGGGGTAACACCGGGGAGCTGTTTTTT	CASSYRPWGNTGELFF
TRBV4-3	-	few	TRBJ1-5	TGCGCCAGCAGCCAAGACCTGGCAGGGAAGAATCAGCCCCAGCATTTT	CASSQDLAGKNQPQHF
TRBV7-2	-	many	TRBJ2-7	TGTGCCAGCACCCCAGAAGTTGGGGGCACGTACGAGCAGTACTTC	CASTPEVGGTYEQYF
TRBV7-2	-	few	TRBJ1-5	TGTGCCAGCAGCTTAACCCCTTATCAGCCCCAGCATTTT	CASSLTPYQPQHF
TRBV24-1	TRBD1	-	TRBJ2-5	TGTGCCACCAGTGATTCGGGACAGGGGCAAGAGACCCAGTACTTC	CATSDSGQGQETQYF
TRBV20-1	-	-	TRBJ1-5	TGCAGTGCCACGGGACAAATCAATCAGCCCCAGCATTTT	CSATGQINQPQHF
TRBV20-1	-	few	TRBJ2-2	TGCAGTGCCCGCGGGGCAGGGGTGACCACCGGGGAGCTGTTTTTT	CSARGAGVTTGELFF
TRBV29-1	TRBD1	-	TRBJ2-7	TGCAGCGTTGAAGATACCGGGACAGATAAGTACGAGCAGTACTTC	CSVEDTGTDKYEQYF
TRBV9	-	many	TRBJ2-5	TGTGCCAGCAGCACTCCGGGACACTTCCAAGAGACCCAGTACTTC	CASSTPGHFQETQYF
TRBV4-1	-	few	TRBJ2-3	TGCGCCAGCAGCCAAGTGGATGGGAGCCCTCAGTATTTT	CASSQVDGSPQYF
TRBV25-1	-	-	TRBJ1-3	TGTGCCAGCAGTGAGGAGGGGCCGATGGCTGGAAACACCATATATTTT	CASSEEGPMAGNTIYF
TRBV27	-	few	TRBJ1-5	TGTGCCAGCAGTCCCCGGTCCGATAGCAATCAGCCCCAGCATTTT	CASSPRSDSNQPQHF
TRBV7-2	-	many	TRBJ1-1	TGTGCCAGCAGCTTAGGTCCAGGGGTCACTGAAGCTTTCTTT	CASSLGPGVTEAFF
TRBV5-4	TRBD1	-	TRBJ1-1	TGTGCCAGCAGCTTGGTTTCAGGGGGCAACACTGAAGCTTTCTTT	CASSLVSGGNTEAFF
TRBV5-1	-	many	TRBJ2-1	TGCGCCAGCAGACCAACAACCGGGACATCGTACAATGAGCAGTTCTTC	CASRPTTGTSYNEQFF
TRBV5-1	TRBD2	many	TRBJ2-3	TGCGCCAGCAGCGGGGGGGAGACAGATACGCAGTATTTT	CASSGGETDTQYF
TRBV7-9	-	-	TRBJ2-5	TGTGCCAGCAGCCGCTTAATCCAACAAGAGACCCAGTACTTC	CASSRLIQQETQYF
TRBV7-9	TRBD1	many	TRBJ2-1	TGTGCCAGCAGCGTTACAGGGGTGTGGGACAATGAGCAGTTCTTC	CASSVTGVWDNEQFF
TRBV13	-	few	TRBJ1-6	TGTGCCAGCAGCCCGTCGGACAGCCCCCCTTCACCCCTCCACTTT	CASSPSDSPPSPLHF
TRBV4-3	TRBD1	few	TRBJ2-3	TGCGCCAGCAGCCTGGGACAGGGGGCAAGGCGGGGGGCGCAGTATTTT	CASSLGQGARRGAQYF
TRBV12-3/TRBV12-4	-	-	TRBJ2-2	TGTGCCAGCATCGGACGTCAAAGGACCGGGGAGCTGTTTTTT	CASIGRQRTGELFF
TRBV28	-	-	TRBJ2-4	TGTGCCAGCAGTTTCTTTCAGCGGCTAGCCAAAAACATTCAGTACTTC	CASSFFQRLAKNIQYF
TRBV28	TRBD1	many	TRBJ1-1	TGTGCCAGCAGGGGGTCGGGACAGGGCCTAATTAACACTGAAGCTTTCTTT	CASRGSGQGLINTEAFF
TRBV12-3/TRBV12-4	-	-	TRBJ2-7	TGTGCCAGCAGTTCCCTGTACGAGCAGTACTTC	CASSSLYEQYF
TRBV30	-	few	TRBJ2-5	TGTGCGTGGGACCCCGGGGGACAAGAGACCCAGTACTTC	CAWDPGGQETQYF
TRBV7-9	TRBD1	-	TRBJ1-2	TGTGCCAGCAGCTTAGGACAGGGGATCGCGGCCTATGGCTACACCTTC	CASSLGQGIAAYGYTF
TRBV10-3	-	many	TRBJ1-1	TGTGCCATCAGTGAGAAGGGCATGAACACTGAAGCTTTCTTT	CAISEKGMNTEAFF
TRBV7-3	-	-	TRBJ2-3	TGTGCCAGCAGTATACATCATGGCACAGATACGCAGTATTTT	CASSIHHGTDTQYF